A single sample is the source of the 2 T cell receptor beta chains below, sequenced in a study of blood T cell repertoires in COVID-19. Clones were read by immunoSEQ multiplex PCR, and TCRdb kept only the in-frame ones, dropping some. This sample yields around 160,000 clones, of which approximately 86% are seen a single time; nearly 3% belongs to the top ten. Sequences were obtained from peripheral blood. The receptor set was obtained from a woman aged 35 to 49 with active or convalescent COVID-19.

V is TRBV5-1 and J is TRBJ1-2; TRBD1 aligns across 8 bases. V lost 4 bases, J lost 2 bases, and 7 bases stayed unmatched. The CDR3 sequence is 15 residues long. The germline gives CDR1 SGHRS, CDR2 YFSETQ. This chain's CDR3 is CASSAQGAVNYGYTF. CDR3 coding DNA: TGCGCCAGCAGCGCCCAGGGGGCGGTGAACTATGGCTACACCTTC.

The sample holds one count of this clone. J is TRBJ2-7 and V is TRBV29-1; TRBD1 matches 8 bases. V shed 7 bases and J 12 bases; nucleotides not matched to a gene: 5. The CDR3 contains 9 residues. Germline values: CDR1 SQVTM, CDR2 ANQGSEA. CDR3 bases: TGCAGCGCCGGGACAGGAGGGTACTTC. It yields the protein CSAGTGGYF.